The entry below describes one TCR beta chain. TCRdb's table, derived via immunoSEQ multiplex PCR, lists solely in-frame clones and lacks some. Of about 38,000 clones listed, around 90% were seen once; the top ten hold 6% to 7.5%. This specimen comes from a study of T cell changes during pregnancy in multiple sclerosis. Trimming took 4 bases from V and 4 from J; bases not matched to a gene: 2. The CDR3 is made up of 15 amino acids. Germline V CDR1 and CDR2: SGHTA, FQGNSA. The receptor was derived from a female donor with multiple sclerosis, enrolled in a pregnancy study. The sample was CD8+ T cells from peripheral blood mononuclear cells, taken in the third trimester of pregnancy. The rearrangement joins TRBV7-2 to TRBJ2-1; the match to TRBD2 covers 12 bases. The CDR3 sequence: CASSSLAGGYNEQFF. The CDR3 DNA reads as TGTGCCAGCAGCTCTCTAGCGGGGGGGTACAATGAGCAGTTCTTC.